This TCR beta chain appears in the sequencing data of a study of blood T cell repertoires in COVID-19. Study as a whole: Sites across the United States, Italy and Spain contributed samples from acute and convalescent COVID-19. T cells, B-cell-depleted T cells, or PBMCs provided the cDNA or gDNA that served as material.

In this sample, this clone turned up once. Using immunoSEQ multiplex PCR, the repertoire was profiled, and TCRdb retains in-frame clones only, with some absent. The table has around 700,000 clones, over 80% seen once. The source of this sequence is a woman under 30 with acute or convalescent COVID-19. The material sequenced was peripheral blood.

CDR3 DNA sequence: TGTGCCAGCAGTGGACAGGGCACAGATACGCAGTATTTT. Encoded protein: CASSGQGTDTQYF. This chain links TRBV6-4 with TRBJ2-3, with D perhaps matching TRBD1 (6 bases). This CDR3 comprises 13 residues. Trimming removed 4 bases from V and 1 base from J, with 6 bases in between. Germline V lookup: CDR1 MRHNA, CDR2 SNTAGT.